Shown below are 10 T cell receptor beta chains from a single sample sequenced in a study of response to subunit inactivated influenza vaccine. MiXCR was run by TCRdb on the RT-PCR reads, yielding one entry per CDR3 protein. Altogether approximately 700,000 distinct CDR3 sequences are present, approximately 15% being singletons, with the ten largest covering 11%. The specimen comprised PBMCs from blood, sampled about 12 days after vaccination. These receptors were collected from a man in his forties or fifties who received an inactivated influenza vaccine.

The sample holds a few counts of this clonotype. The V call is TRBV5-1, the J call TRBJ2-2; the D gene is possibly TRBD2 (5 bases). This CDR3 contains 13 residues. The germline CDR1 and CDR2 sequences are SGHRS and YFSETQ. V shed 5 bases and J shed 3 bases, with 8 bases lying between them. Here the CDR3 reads CASSKDYTGELFF. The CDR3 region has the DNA TGCGCCAGCAGTAAGGACTACACCGGGGAGCTGTTTTTT.

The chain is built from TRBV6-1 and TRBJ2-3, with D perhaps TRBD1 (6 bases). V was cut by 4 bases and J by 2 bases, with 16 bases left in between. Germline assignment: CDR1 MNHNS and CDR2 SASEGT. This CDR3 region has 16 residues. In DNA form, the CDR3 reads TGTGCCAGCAGTGGCCTTCGAGGGGGAAACACAGATACGCAGTATTTT. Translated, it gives CASSGLRGGNTDTQYF.

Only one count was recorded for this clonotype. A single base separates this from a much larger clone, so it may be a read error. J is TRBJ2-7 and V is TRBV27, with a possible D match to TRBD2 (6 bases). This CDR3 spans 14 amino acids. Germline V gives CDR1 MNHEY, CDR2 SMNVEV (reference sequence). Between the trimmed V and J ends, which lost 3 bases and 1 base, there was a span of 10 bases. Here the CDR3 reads CASSLIAASYEQYF. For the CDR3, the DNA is TGTGCCAGCAGTTTGATAGCGGCTTCCTACGAGCAGTACTTC.

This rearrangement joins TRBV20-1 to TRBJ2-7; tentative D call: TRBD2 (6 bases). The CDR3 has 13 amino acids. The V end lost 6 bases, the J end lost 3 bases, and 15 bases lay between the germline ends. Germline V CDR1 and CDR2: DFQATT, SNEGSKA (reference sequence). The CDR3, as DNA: TGCAGTGCCCGAAGGGCGGGGAACTACGAGCAGTACTTC. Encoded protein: CSARRAGNYEQYF.

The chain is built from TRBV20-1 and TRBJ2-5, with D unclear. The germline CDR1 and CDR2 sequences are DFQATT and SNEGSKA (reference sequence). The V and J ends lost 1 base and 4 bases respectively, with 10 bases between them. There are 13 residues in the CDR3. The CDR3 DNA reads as TGCAGTGCTAGAGTTGTCCAATTAGAGACCCAGTACTTC. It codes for CSARVVQLETQYF.

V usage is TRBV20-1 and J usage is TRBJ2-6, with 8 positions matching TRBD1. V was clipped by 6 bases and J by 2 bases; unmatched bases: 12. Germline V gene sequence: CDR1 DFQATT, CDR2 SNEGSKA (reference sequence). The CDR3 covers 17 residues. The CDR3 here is CSAAQQGVLTGANVLTF. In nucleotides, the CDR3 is TGCAGTGCCGCACAACAGGGGGTCTTAACTGGGGCCAACGTCCTGACTTTC.

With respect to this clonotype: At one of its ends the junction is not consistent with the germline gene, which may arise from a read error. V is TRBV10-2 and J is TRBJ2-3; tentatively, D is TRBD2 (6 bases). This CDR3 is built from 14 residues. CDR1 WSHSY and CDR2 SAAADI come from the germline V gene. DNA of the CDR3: TGCGCCGGCAGTGACCCCGGGACTGGAGATACGCAGTATTTT. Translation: CAGSDPGTGDTQYF.

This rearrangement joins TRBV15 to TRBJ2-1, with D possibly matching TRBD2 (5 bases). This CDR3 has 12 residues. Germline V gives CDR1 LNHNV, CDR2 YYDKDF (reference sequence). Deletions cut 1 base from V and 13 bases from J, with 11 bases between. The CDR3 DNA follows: TGTGCCACCAGCAGAGCCCGGGAAGGCCAGTTCTTC. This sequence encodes CATSRAREGQFF. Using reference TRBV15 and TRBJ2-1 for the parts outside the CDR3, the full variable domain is DAMVIQNPRYQVTQFGKPVTLSCSQTLNHNVMYWYQQKSSQAPKLLFHYYDKDFNNEADTPDNFQSRRPNTSFCFLDIRSPGLGDTAMYLCATSRAREGQFFGPGTRLTVL.

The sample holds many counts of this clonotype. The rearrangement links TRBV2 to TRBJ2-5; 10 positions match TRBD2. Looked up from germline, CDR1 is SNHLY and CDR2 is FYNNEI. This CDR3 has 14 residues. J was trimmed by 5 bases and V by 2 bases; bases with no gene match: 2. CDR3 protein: CASSELAGAETQYF. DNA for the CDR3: TGTGCCAGCAGTGAACTAGCGGGAGCTGAGACCCAGTACTTC.

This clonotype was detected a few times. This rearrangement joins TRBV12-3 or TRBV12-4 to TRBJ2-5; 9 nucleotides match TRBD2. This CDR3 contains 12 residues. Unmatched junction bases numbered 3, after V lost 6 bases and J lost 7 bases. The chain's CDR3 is CASRRGGTTQYF. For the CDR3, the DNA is TGTGCCAGCAGGCGGGGGGGCACGACCCAGTACTTC.